This is a list of T cell receptor beta chains from one sample in a study of human T cells and chemical hapten exposure. TCRdb recomputed calls from the RACE reads with MiXCR, one row per CDR3 protein. The table has some 200,000 distinct CDR3 sequences, under 25% seen once. The sample here was whole blood, taken in connection with sensitization to the hapten diphenylcyclopropenone (DPC). All receptors come from a woman between 50 and 59 years old with alopecia areata. Some clones in this sample may be carry-over from other donors' samples. Both conserved end residues are part of each CDR3.

j_call v_call cdr3_aa
TRBJ1-3 TRBV9 CASSALAGTAGNTIYF
TRBJ1-1 TRBV29-1 CSVESRVGTEAFF
TRBJ2-1 TRBV2 CASSADSLEQFF
TRBJ1-6 TRBV11-2 CASSLQLLLGSPLHF
TRBJ2-3 TRBV5-1 CASSPSTTRTSDTQYF
TRBJ1-1 TRBV7-9 CASSLSNTGGNTAFF
TRBJ1-5 TRBV20-1 CSARRNSNQPQHF
TRBJ1-5 TRBV6-1 CASSVSGTGQPQHF
TRBJ1-4 TRBV3-1 CASSQGQPAEKLFF
TRBJ2-1 TRBV29-1 CSGTTSSPYNEQFF